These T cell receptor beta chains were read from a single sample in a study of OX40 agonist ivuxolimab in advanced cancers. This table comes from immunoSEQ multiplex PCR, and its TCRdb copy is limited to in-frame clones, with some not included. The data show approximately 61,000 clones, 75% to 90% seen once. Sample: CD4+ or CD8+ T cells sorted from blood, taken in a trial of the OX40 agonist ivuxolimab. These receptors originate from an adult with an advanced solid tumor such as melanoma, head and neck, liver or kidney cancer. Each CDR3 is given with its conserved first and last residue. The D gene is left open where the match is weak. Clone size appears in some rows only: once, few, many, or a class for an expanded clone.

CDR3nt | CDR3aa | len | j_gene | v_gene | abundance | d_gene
TGTGCCAGCAGTGCGGTCCGGGAATCCTCCTACGAGCAGTACTTC | CASSAVRESSYEQYF | 15 | TRBJ2-7 | TRBV7-8 | - | -
TGTGCCATCAGTGAGTCAGATCCGCGCGGGAGACTAGCGGGAGTTCAGGATGTCTACAATGAGCAGTTCTTC | CAISESDPRGRLAGVQDVYNEQFF | 24 | TRBJ2-1 | TRBV10-3 | - | TRBD2
TGTGCCAGCAGCCCCAGTTTCGAGACCCAGTACTTC | CASSPSFETQYF | 12 | TRBJ2-5 | TRBV7-9 | - | -
TGTGCCAGCAGCTTACGGACGGAGGGGGCGGGCTATGGCTACACCTTC | CASSLRTEGAGYGYTF | 16 | TRBJ1-2 | TRBV11-2 | once | TRBD1
TGTGCCAGCAGTTTAGCCGAAAATTCACCCCTCCACTTT | CASSLAENSPLHF | 13 | TRBJ1-6 | TRBV28 | - | -
TGTGCCTGGAGCAGGACAGGGGATGGTGATACGCAGTATTTT | CAWSRTGDGDTQYF | 14 | TRBJ2-3 | TRBV30 | - | TRBD1
TGTGCCACCAGCAGGATTCAGGGTGACGGGGAGCTGTTTTTT | CATSRIQGDGELFF | 14 | TRBJ2-2 | TRBV15 | once | -
TGTGCCAGCAGTCCCCAGGACGGGGCAGCTTTCTTT | CASSPQDGAAFF | 12 | TRBJ1-1 | TRBV27 | - | -
TGTGCCAGCAACTCTGGGGTCCAGGCAACTAATGAAAAACTGTTTTTT | CASNSGVQATNEKLFF | 16 | TRBJ1-4 | TRBV7-9 | - | -
TGTGCCAGCAGTTTATTCCGAAACTACGAGCAGTACTTC | CASSLFRNYEQYF | 13 | TRBJ2-7 | TRBV27 | - | -
TGTGCCATCAGTGAGGGAGCGAGAGAGGTCAGTGAGCAGTTCTTC | CAISEGAREVSEQFF | 15 | TRBJ2-1 | TRBV10-3 | - | -
TGTGCCACCAGCAGAGGCTTCGGGACAGGGGGAAACGAGCAGTACTTC | CATSRGFGTGGNEQYF | 16 | TRBJ2-7 | TRBV15 | - | TRBD1
TGTGCCAGCAGTTCGGGACTAGCGGCCAACAATGAGCAGTTCTTC | CASSSGLAANNEQFF | 15 | TRBJ2-1 | TRBV28 | - | TRBD2
TGCGCCAGCAGCATTCGGACAGGGGGAGCCTACGAGCAGTACTTC | CASSIRTGGAYEQYF | 15 | TRBJ2-7 | TRBV5-1 | - | TRBD1
TGTGCCAGCAGTCCATACGGGGGCTCCTACAATGAGCAGTTCTTC | CASSPYGGSYNEQFF | 15 | TRBJ2-1 | TRBV6-6 | - | -
TGTGCCAGCAGCTTACAGGGGAGTGGAAACACCATATATTTT | CASSLQGSGNTIYF | 14 | TRBJ1-3 | TRBV11-2 | once | -
TGTGCCAGCGGGCCCTACAATGAGCAGTTCTTC | CASGPYNEQFF | 11 | TRBJ2-1 | TRBV11-3 | - | -
TGTGCCAGCGCATTCGGGACAGGGGGCTACGAGCAGTACTTC | CASAFGTGGYEQYF | 14 | TRBJ2-7 | TRBV6-1 | - | TRBD1
TGTGCCAGCAGCCTTCTTGAAGGGGCAGGAGAGTACAATGAGCAGTTCTTC | CASSLLEGAGEYNEQFF | 17 | TRBJ2-1 | TRBV2 | - | -
TGCGCCAGCAGCCGTGGGAGTTCCGGCGATGAGCAGTTCTTC | CASSRGSSGDEQFF | 14 | TRBJ2-1 | TRBV5-1 | - | -
TGCGCCAGCAGCCAAGGGGAAGAGTACAATGAGCAGTTCTTC | CASSQGEEYNEQFF | 14 | TRBJ2-1 | TRBV4-1 | - | -
TGTGCCAGCAGCTTAGTGCTGGGGTTTTCCTACGAGCAGTACTTC | CASSLVLGFSYEQYF | 15 | TRBJ2-7 | TRBV11-2 | - | -
TGTGCCAGCAGTAAACCGGTCACCGGGGAGCTGTTTTTT | CASSKPVTGELFF | 13 | TRBJ2-2 | TRBV5-4 | - | -
TGTGCCAGCAGCCAGTACTTGAACACTGAAGCTTTCTTT | CASSQYLNTEAFF | 13 | TRBJ1-1 | TRBV4-2 | - | -
TGCGCCAGCAGCCAAGATAGGGTCTCTGGGGCCAACGTCCTGACTTTC | CASSQDRVSGANVLTF | 16 | TRBJ2-6 | TRBV4-3 | - | -
TGCGCCAGCAGCCAAATGGGGGGGAGGAACACTGAAGCTTTCTTT | CASSQMGGRNTEAFF | 15 | TRBJ1-1 | TRBV4-1 | - | -
TGTGCCAGCAGCTTATGGGGAGTCCAAGAGACCCAGTACTTC | CASSLWGVQETQYF | 14 | TRBJ2-5 | TRBV5-8 | - | -
TGTGCCAGCAGCACTTACAGGGCCGGGGAGCTGTTTTTT | CASSTYRAGELFF | 13 | TRBJ2-2 | TRBV11-2 | - | -
TGTGCCAGCAGCTCAAGACAGGGATCTGACTATGGCTACACCTTC | CASSSRQGSDYGYTF | 15 | TRBJ1-2 | TRBV13 | - | TRBD1
TGTGCCAGCAGTTTGCGAGGGTACGACACTGAAGCTTTCTTT | CASSLRGYDTEAFF | 14 | TRBJ1-1 | TRBV28 | few | -
TGTGCCAGCAGCTTAGGGCTCGGGACTAGCGGGGGCGTCACAGATACGCAGTATTTT | CASSLGLGTSGGVTDTQYF | 19 | TRBJ2-3 | TRBV7-2 | - | TRBD2
TGTGCCAGCAGCTATGGGTACACTAACTACGAGCAGTACTTC | CASSYGYTNYEQYF | 14 | TRBJ2-7 | TRBV28 | - | -
TGTGCCAGCAGTCCCGACAGGCGGAACTATGGCTACACCTTC | CASSPDRRNYGYTF | 14 | TRBJ1-2 | TRBV6-5 | few | -
TGTGCCAGCGGAGGGACTGAAGCTTTCTTT | CASGGTEAFF | 10 | TRBJ1-1 | TRBV2 | - | -
TGTGCCAGCAGCGATCCCGCGGAAAACATTCAGTACTTC | CASSDPAENIQYF | 13 | TRBJ2-4 | TRBV9 | - | -
TGTGCCAGCGGGGTCCTGACAGGAAACTACGAGCAGTACTTC | CASGVLTGNYEQYF | 14 | TRBJ2-7 | TRBV11-2 | - | -
TGTGCCAGCAGCTCCAGGGATTCAGATACGCAGTATTTT | CASSSRDSDTQYF | 13 | TRBJ2-3 | TRBV5-6 | - | -
TGTGCCAGCAGTTTTTTAGGAACTAATGAAAAACTGTTTTTT | CASSFLGTNEKLFF | 14 | TRBJ1-4 | TRBV28 | - | -
TGTGCCAGCACCACCACCGTACAGGGAGCATTTTATGGCTACACCTTC | CASTTTVQGAFYGYTF | 16 | TRBJ1-2 | TRBV28 | - | -
TGTGCCAGCCTCCGGGAGAACACCGGGGAGCTGTTTTTT | CASLRENTGELFF | 13 | TRBJ2-2 | TRBV27 | - | -
TGTGCCAGCAGTTTAGGGGGGCGCGGTCAGCCCCAGCATTTT | CASSLGGRGQPQHF | 14 | TRBJ1-5 | TRBV27 | - | -
TGTGCCAGCAGCTGGACGGATACGCAGTATTTT | CASSWTDTQYF | 11 | TRBJ2-3 | TRBV7-2 | - | -